This T cell receptor beta chain was sequenced for a study of T cell clusters in autoimmune cytopenias. Study-wide findings and caveats: TRB repertoire shifts in secondary cytopenia and chronic lymphocytic leukemia mostly reflected lymphoma, not autoimmunity. Clustering suggested that physiological T cell clusters were missing in primary autoimmune cytopenia patients.

TRB amplification used approximately 250 ng of peripheral blood genomic DNA. This clonotype counts as medium-sized (0.01 to 0.1%) by frequency. The target antigen is unknown. TRB was amplified by touch-down multiplex PCR, primer pools A and B combined. After re-calling the multiplex PCR reads, TCRdb lists one entry per CDR3 protein, DNA absent. The specimen's table records thousands of distinct CDR3 sequences. The germline V gene encodes CDR1 MNHEY and CDR2 SVGAGI. There are 16 residues in the CDR3. The chain recombines TRBV6-5 with TRBJ2-5; there is no DNA to check the TCRdb D call of TRBD1. This TCR was sampled from a human donor with an autoimmune cytopenia or autoimmune hepatitis (not recorded which). What was sequenced was peripheral blood. The CDR3 protein is CASSMEVASLGGTQYF.